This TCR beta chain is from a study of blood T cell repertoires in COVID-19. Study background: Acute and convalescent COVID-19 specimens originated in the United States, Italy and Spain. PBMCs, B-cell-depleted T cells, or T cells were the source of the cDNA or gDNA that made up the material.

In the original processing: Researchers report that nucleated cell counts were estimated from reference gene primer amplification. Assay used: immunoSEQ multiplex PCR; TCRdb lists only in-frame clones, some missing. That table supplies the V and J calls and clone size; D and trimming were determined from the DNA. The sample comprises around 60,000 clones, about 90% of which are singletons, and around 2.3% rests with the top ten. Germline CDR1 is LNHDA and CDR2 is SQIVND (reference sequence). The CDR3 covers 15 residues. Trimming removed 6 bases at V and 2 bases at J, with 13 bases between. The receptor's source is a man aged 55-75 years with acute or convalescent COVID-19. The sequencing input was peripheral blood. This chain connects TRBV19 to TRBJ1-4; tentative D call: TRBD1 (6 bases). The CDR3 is CASSSGARTNEKLFF. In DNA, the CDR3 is TGTGCCAGTAGCTCAGGGGCTCGCACTAATGAAAAACTGTTTTTT.